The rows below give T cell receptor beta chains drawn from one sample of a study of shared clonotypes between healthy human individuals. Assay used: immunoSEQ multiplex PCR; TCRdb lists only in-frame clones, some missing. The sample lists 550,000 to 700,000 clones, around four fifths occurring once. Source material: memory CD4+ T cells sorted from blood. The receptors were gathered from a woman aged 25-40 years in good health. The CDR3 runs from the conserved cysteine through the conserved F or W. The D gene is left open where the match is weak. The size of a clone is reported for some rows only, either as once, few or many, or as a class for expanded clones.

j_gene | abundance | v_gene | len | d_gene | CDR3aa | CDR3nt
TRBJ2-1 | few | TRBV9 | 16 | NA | CASSAASLWGINEQFF | TGTGCCAGCAGCGCTGCCTCCCTCTGGGGCATCAATGAGCAGTTCTTC
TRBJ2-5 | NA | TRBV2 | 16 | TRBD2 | CASSVLAGGIGETQYF | TGTGCCAGCAGTGTTCTAGCGGGAGGAATTGGAGAGACCCAGTACTTC
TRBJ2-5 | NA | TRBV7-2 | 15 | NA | CASSLARATQETQYF | TGTGCCAGCAGCTTAGCTAGGGCGACACAAGAGACCCAGTACTTC
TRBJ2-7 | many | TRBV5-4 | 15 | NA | CASSLATPEIYEQYF | TGTGCCAGCAGCTTGGCCACCCCCGAAATCTACGAGCAGTACTTC
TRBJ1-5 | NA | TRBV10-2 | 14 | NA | CASSQTLSNQPQHF | TGCGCCAGCAGTCAGACTCTAAGCAATCAGCCCCAGCATTTT
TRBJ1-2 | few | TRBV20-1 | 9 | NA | CSSVYGYTF | TGCAGTTCGGTCTATGGCTACACCTTC
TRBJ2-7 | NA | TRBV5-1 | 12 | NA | CASSLGGYEQYF | TGCGCCAGCAGCTTGGGAGGATACGAGCAGTACTTC
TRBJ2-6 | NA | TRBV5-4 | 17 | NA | CASSFGGLASGANVLTF | TGTGCCAGCAGCTTCGGGGGACTTGCCTCTGGGGCCAACGTCCTGACTTTC
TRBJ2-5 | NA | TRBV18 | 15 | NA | CASSPPGIRGETQYF | TGTGCCAGCTCACCACCCGGGATCCGGGGTGAGACCCAGTACTTC
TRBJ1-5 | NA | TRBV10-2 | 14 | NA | CASSSQGRNQPQHF | TGCGCCAGCAGTTCACAGGGTCGGAATCAGCCCCAGCATTTT
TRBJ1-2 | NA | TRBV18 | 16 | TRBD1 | CASSPLPRDRGHGYTF | TGTGCCAGCTCACCACTGCCGCGGGACAGGGGTCATGGCTACACCTTC
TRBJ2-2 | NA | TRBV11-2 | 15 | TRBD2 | CASRAGTSGTGELFF | TGTGCCAGCAGAGCTGGGACTAGCGGGACCGGGGAGCTGTTTTTT
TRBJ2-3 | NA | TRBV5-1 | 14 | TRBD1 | CASSGGQGSDTQYF | TGCGCCAGCAGCGGGGGACAGGGTTCAGATACGCAGTATTTT
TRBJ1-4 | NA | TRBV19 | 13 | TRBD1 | CASAGQRNEKLFF | TGTGCCAGCGCGGGACAGCGAAATGAAAAACTGTTTTTT
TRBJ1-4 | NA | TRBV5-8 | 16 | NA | CASSLGQKATNEKLFF | TGTGCCAGCAGCTTAGGACAGAAAGCAACTAATGAAAAACTGTTTTTT
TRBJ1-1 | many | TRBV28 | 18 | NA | CASSLGRWVRGMNTEAFF | TGTGCCAGCAGTTTAGGGAGATGGGTCAGGGGAATGAACACTGAAGCTTTCTTT
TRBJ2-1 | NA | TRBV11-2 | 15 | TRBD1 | CASRRPGQRRNEQFF | TGTGCCAGCAGACGCCCGGGACAGAGACGCAATGAGCAGTTCTTC
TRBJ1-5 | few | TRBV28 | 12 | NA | CASSLAGGHQHF | TGTGCCAGCAGTTTGGCGGGGGGGCACCAGCATTTT
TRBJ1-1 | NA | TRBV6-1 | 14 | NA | CASSPAWTNTEAFF | TGTGCCAGCAGCCCGGCTTGGACGAACACTGAAGCTTTCTTT
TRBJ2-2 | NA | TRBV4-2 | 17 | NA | CASSQSSWEANTGELFF | TGTGCCAGCAGCCAATCTTCGTGGGAGGCGAACACCGGGGAGCTGTTTTTT